These 7 T cell receptor beta chains came from one sample sequenced in a study of T cell responses to AZD1222 COVID-19 vaccine. Measured with immunoSEQ multiplex PCR; TCRdb has only the in-frame clones, and not every one. The sample holds 100,000 or so clones; roughly 87% are singletons and the top ten take 15% to 20%. The material was peripheral blood, obtained on day 0 of AZD1222 vaccination. Receptors were obtained from an adult in good health.

V usage is TRBV12-3 or TRBV12-4 and J usage is TRBJ1-6; D is unclear. This CDR3 is built from 13 residues. Trimming cost V 8 bases and J 5 bases, with 10 bases left between them. This CDR3 is CASAWLNNSPLHF. CDR3 nucleotide sequence: TGTGCCAGCGCCTGGCTGAATAATTCACCCCTCCACTTT.

V and J are TRBV2 and TRBJ2-5; D call uncertain. The ends were cut back, 2 bases at V and 1 base at J, with 8 bases in the middle. Per the germline V gene, CDR1 is SNHLY and CDR2 is FYNNEI. The CDR3 loop spans 14 amino acids. CDR3 in amino acids: CASSESAPQETQYF. CDR3 sequence (DNA): TGTGCCAGCAGTGAATCAGCGCCCCAAGAGACCCAGTACTTC.

The chain has TRBV6-1 and TRBJ2-1, with TRBD2 identical over 12 bases. Germline lookup yields CDR1 MNHNS and CDR2 SASEGT. The CDR3 has 17 residues. V shed 4 bases, J shed 0 bases, and the junction held 4 bases outside the gene matches. DNA of the CDR3: TGTGCCAGCAGTGCCGGGACTAGCGGGTACTCCTACAATGAGCAGTTCTTC. Residues: CASSAGTSGYSYNEQFF.

The chain uses TRBV4-1 and TRBJ1-5, with D unclear. The length of the CDR3 is 18 residues. Germline CDR1 MGHRA, CDR2 YSYEKL. Deletions cut 4 bases from V and 0 bases from J, with 19 bases between. In DNA form, the CDR3 reads TGCGCCAGCAGCCGAGATTCGGGAATGGCATTTAGCAATCAGCCCCAGCATTTT. Protein product: CASSRDSGMAFSNQPQHF.

V is TRBV7-6 and J is TRBJ2-2, with D perhaps matching TRBD2 (6 bases). V lost 5 bases to trimming and J lost 2 bases, with 21 bases between them. Germline-derived CDR1 and CDR2 are SGHVS and FNYEAQ. The CDR3 has 18 amino acids. The CDR3 loop reads CASSLSSRSGYNTGELFF. CDR3 DNA sequence: TGTGCCAGCAGCCTCTCGTCGCGGAGCGGGTATAACACCGGGGAGCTGTTTTTT. Looking up the rest from reference TRBV7-6 and TRBJ2-2 gives the full variable domain: GAGVSQSPRYKVTKRGQDVALRCDPISGHVSLYWYRQALGQGPEFLTYFNYEAQQDKSGLPNDRFSAERPEGSISTLTIQRTEQRDSAMYRCASSLSSRSGYNTGELFFGEGSRLTVL.

This clone was recorded a few times. The chain carries TRBV7-9 and TRBJ2-7, with TRBD1 identical over 9 bases. V was clipped by 5 bases and J by 3 bases; unmatched bases: 20. The V gene's germline CDR1 is SEHNR and CDR2 FQNEAQ (reference sequence). The CDR3 has 19 residues. The DNA of the CDR3 is TGTGCCAGCAGCCCTAGTAGACGTGGGGGACAGGGACAGAACTACGAGCAGTACTTC. Protein product: CASSPSRRGGQGQNYEQYF.

The genes are TRBV5-1 and TRBJ2-1; D remains unclear. CDR1 and CDR2 from the germline V gene are SGHRS and YFSETQ. This CDR3 region has 15 residues. V shed 0 bases and J shed 1 base, with 8 bases lying between them. CDR3 nucleotides: TGCGCCAGCAGCTTGGCCGCACAGTCCTACAATGAGCAGTTCTTC. Translated, it gives CASSLAAQSYNEQFF. Full variable domain (outside the CDR3, taken from reference TRBV5-1 and TRBJ2-1): KAGVTQTPRYLIKTRGQQVTLSCSPISGHRSVSWYQQTPGQGLQFLFEYFSETQRNKGNFPGRFSGRQFSNSRSEMNVSTLELGDSALYLCASSLAAQSYNEQFFGPGTRLTVL.